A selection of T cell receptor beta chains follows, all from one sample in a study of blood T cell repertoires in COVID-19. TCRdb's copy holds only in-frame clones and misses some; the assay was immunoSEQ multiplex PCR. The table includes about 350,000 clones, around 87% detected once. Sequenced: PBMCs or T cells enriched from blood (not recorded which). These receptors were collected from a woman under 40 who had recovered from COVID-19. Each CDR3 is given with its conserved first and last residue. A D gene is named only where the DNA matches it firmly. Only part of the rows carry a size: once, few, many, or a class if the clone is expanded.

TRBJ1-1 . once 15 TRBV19 TGTGCCAGTAGTGGGCCGGGAGCCCCGAACACTGAAGCTTTCTTT CASSGPGAPNTEAFF
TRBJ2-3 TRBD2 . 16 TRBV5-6 TGTGCCAGCAGCTTGATCGGCGGGGGGGCCACAGATACGCAGTATTTT CASSLIGGGATDTQYF
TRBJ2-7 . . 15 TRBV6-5 TGTGCCAGCAGGCAAATCAGGGGAACCTCCTACGAGCAGTACTTC CASRQIRGTSYEQYF
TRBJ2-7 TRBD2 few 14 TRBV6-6 TGTGCCAGCAGGAGCGGGGGGTCTAACTACGAGCAGTACTTC CASRSGGSNYEQYF
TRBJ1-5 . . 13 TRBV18 TGTGCCAGCTCCCCCAGTAGCAATCAGCCCCAGCATTTT CASSPSSNQPQHF
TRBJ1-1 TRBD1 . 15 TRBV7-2 TGTGCCAGCAGCAAGGCAGGGGGAGGGAACACTGAAGCTTTCTTT CASSKAGGGNTEAFF
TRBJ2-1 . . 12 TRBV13 TGTGCCAGCAGCCCTTACAACAATGAGCAGTTCTTC CASSPYNNEQFF
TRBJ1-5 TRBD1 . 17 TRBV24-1 TGTGCCACCAGCCCGGACCCAAGGACAGGGGGAAATCAGCCCCAGCATTTT CATSPDPRTGGNQPQHF
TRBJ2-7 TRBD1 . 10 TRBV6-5 TGTGCCACCCAGGGGGACAAGCAGTACTTC CATQGDKQYF
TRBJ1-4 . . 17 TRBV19 TGTGCCAGTAGTGCCTCAGACAGGAGGCCAACTAATGAAAAACTGTTTTTT CASSASDRRPTNEKLFF
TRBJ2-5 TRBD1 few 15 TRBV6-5 TGTGCCAGCAGTTACTCGTACAGGGGAATAGAGACCCAGTACTTC CASSYSYRGIETQYF
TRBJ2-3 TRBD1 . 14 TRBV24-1 TGTGCCACTCGGGACAGCGATGTCACAGATACGCAGTATTTT CATRDSDVTDTQYF
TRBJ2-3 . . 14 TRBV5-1 TGCGCCAGCAGCTTGGGACAGACCACAGATACGCAGTATTTT CASSLGQTTDTQYF
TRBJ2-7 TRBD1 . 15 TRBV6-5 TGTGCCAGCAGCCCACCGAGGCAGGGGGCGCGCGAGCAGTACTTC CASSPPRQGAREQYF
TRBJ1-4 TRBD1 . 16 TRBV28 TGTGCCAGCAGCACACAGGGGGCCCGTTGGTGGGAAAAACTGTTTTTT CASSTQGARWWEKLFF
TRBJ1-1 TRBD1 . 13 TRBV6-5 TGTGCCACCCGAGAACAGGGGGCCTTTGGAGCTTTCTTT CATREQGAFGAFF
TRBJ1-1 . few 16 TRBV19 TGTGCCAGTAGTATAGATCGCAGGCAGTCGAACACTGAAGCTTTCTTT CASSIDRRQSNTEAFF
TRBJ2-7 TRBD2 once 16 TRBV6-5 TGTGCCAGCAGTTGGGACAGGACTAGCGGGGTCTACGAGCAGTACTTC CASSWDRTSGVYEQYF
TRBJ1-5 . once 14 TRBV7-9 TGTGCCAGCAGCCATTTCAGGGAGGTTCAGCCCCAGCATTTT CASSHFREVQPQHF
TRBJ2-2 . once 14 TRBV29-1 TGCAGCGTTGAATCTCAGGGTGCAGAAGGGGAGCTGTTTTTT CSVESQGAEGELFF
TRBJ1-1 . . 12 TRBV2 TGTGCCAGCAGTGTCTTGGGGGGTGAAGCTTTCTTT CASSVLGGEAFF
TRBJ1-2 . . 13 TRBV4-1 TGCGCCAGCAGCCAAGCGGGGGGCTATGGCTACACCTTC CASSQAGGYGYTF
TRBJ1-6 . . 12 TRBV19 TGTGCCAGTAGCTTACCAGATTCACCCCTCCACTTT CASSLPDSPLHF
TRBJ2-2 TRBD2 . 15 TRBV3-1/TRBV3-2 TGTGCCAGCAGCCCGACTAGCGGGGCGTCCGGGGAGCTGTTTTTT CASSPTSGASGELFF
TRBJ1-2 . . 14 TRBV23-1 TGCGCCAGCAGTCAATCGCCAGGGGACTATGGCTACACCTTC CASSQSPGDYGYTF
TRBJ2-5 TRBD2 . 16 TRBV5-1 TGCGCCAGCAGCAGGACTAGCGGGGGGGCCAGGGAGACCCAGTACTTC CASSRTSGGARETQYF
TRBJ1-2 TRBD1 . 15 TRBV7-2 TGTGCCAGCAGCTTAGACGTCGGGGACAGGGGCGGCTACACCTTC CASSLDVGDRGGYTF
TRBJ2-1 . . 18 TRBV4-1 TGCGCCAGCAGCGTACACCAAACAGGGATCAGTAGTCGGGATGAGCAGTTCTTC CASSVHQTGISSRDEQFF
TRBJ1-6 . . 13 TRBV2 TGTGCCAGCAGCCGCGGCGCGGGTTCACCCCTCCACTTT CASSRGAGSPLHF
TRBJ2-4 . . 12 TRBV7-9 TGTGCCAGCAGCCCTACAGGGTACATTCAGTACTTC CASSPTGYIQYF
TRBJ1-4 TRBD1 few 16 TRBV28 TGTGCCAGCAGTCCCGACAGGGTCTTAACTAATGAAAAACTGTTTTTT CASSPDRVLTNEKLFF
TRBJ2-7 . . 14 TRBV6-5 TGTGCCAGCAGTAGGGGACTCCCCTCCTACGAGCAGTACTTC CASSRGLPSYEQYF
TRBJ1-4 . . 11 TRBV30 TGTGCCTGGATGCGGGAAGAAAAACTGTTTTTT CAWMREEKLFF
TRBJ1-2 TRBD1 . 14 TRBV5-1 TGCGCCAGCAGCTCGGACAGGGAGGCATATGGCTACACCTTC CASSSDREAYGYTF
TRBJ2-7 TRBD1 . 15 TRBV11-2 TGTGCCAGCAGCTCAACAGGGGGCCGGGCCTACGAGCAGTACTTC CASSSTGGRAYEQYF
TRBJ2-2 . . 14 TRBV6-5 TGTGCCAGCACCCGACCCACCGGGACCGGGGAGCTGTTTTTT CASTRPTGTGELFF
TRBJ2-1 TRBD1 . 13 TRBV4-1 TGCGCCAGCCAGGGACAGACGTACAATGAGCAGTTCTTC CASQGQTYNEQFF
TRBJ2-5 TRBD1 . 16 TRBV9 TGTGCCAGCAGCGCCACCGGGACAGGGGGTAGAGAGACCCAGTACTTC CASSATGTGGRETQYF
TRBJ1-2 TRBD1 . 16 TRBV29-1 TGCAGCGTCTCCACACAGGGGGGGCCGGTCGACTATGGCTACACCTTC CSVSTQGGPVDYGYTF
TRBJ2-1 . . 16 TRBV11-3 TGTGCCAGCAGCTTAGTGTTCGGCGGGCCGACAAATGAGCAGTTCTTC CASSLVFGGPTNEQFF
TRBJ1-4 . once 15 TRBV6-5 TGTGCCAGCTCGTTACTCAGGGGAACTAATGAAAAACTGTTTTTT CASSLLRGTNEKLFF
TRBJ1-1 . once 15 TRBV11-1 TGTGCCAGCAGCTTATCCGGGGGGCCGGACACTGAAGCTTTCTTT CASSLSGGPDTEAFF
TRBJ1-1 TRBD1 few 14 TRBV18 TGTGCCAGCTCACCACTGGGGACAGGACTTGAAGCTTTCTTT CASSPLGTGLEAFF
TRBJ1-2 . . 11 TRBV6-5 TGTGCCAGCTCGGCCCGAGGTGGCTACACCTTC CASSARGGYTF
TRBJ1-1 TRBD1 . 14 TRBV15 TGTGCCACCAGCAGAAAAGAACAGGGGATTGAAGCTTTCTTT CATSRKEQGIEAFF
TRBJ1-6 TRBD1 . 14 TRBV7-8 TGTGCCAGCAGCTTACGACAGGGGGCATCGCCCCTCCACTTT CASSLRQGASPLHF
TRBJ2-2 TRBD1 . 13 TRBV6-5 TGTGCCAGCAGGCAACAGGGGGCCGGGGAGCTGTTTTTT CASRQQGAGELFF